This TCR beta chain stems from a study of cytomegalovirus exposure and HLA in healthy donors. At the level of the study: Earlier, 110 million or so unique TCR beta sequences were recovered from about 170 million T cells by an analysis.

13 Jbeta primers and 60 Vbeta primers were used for the PCR. Produced via immunoSEQ multiplex PCR; TCRdb's table is partial and in-frame only. The data contain about 160,000 clones, 65% to 80% of them singletons. Findings and caveats of the study: Certain indistinguishable V segments, among them TRBV6-2 and TRBV6-3, were excluded. Investigators reported more than 150 TCR beta chains as tied to cytomegalovirus.

Worth noting for this clone: Its antigen remains unknown.

Germline-derived CDR1 and CDR2 are SEHNR and FQNEAQ (reference sequence). Trimming cost V 5 bases and J 5 bases, with 16 bases left between them. This CDR3 has 15 residues. Each donor was healthy, and each was a bone marrow donor. The sequenced material came from PBMCs. This TCR was recovered from a middle-aged man in good health and CMV-seronegative. The gene calls are TRBV7-9 and TRBJ2-1; weak D call: TRBD1 (6 bases). The CDR3: CASSPRGNFHNEQFF. The CDR3 nucleotides read TGTGCCAGCAGCCCAAGGGGGAACTTTCACAATGAGCAGTTCTTC.